This is a list of T cell receptor beta chains from one sample in a study of blood T cells in healthy people across ages. TCRdb re-derived calls from the 5' RACE reads in MiXCR, one entry per CDR3 protein. The data show roughly 720,000 distinct CDR3 sequences, with approximately 53% seen just once and under 50% held by the top ten. The sequenced material came from blood. Receptors originate from a man older than 75 in good health. Each CDR3 is given with its conserved first and last residue. Each record gives: D gene, V gene, J gene, clone size, CDR3 DNA, CDR3 protein. D genes are given only for firm matches. Clone size is shown for a subset of rows, as once, few, many or a class of expanded clone.

TRBD1	TRBV7-2	TRBJ2-7	once	TGTGCCAGCAGCTCCTCTCCGGGACAGGGGTTCGACAATGAGCAGTACTTC	CASSSSPGQGFDNEQYF
.	TRBV7-9	TRBJ1-1	.	TGTGCCAGCAGCTTAGAAGGAACGCGGCCTGAAGCTTTCTTT	CASSLEGTRPEAFF
.	TRBV20-1	TRBJ2-7	.	TGCAGCTTAATGGACAGACCAAACTACGAGCAGTACTTC	CSLMDRPNYEQYF
.	TRBV28	TRBJ1-1	few	TGTGCCAGCAGTTTATTAGGGGGGGAAGCTTTCTTT	CASSLLGGEAFF
TRBD2	TRBV27	TRBJ2-1	once	TGTGCCAGCAGAAGGATGGGGACTAGCGGGTACAATGAGCAGTTCTTC	CASRRMGTSGYNEQFF
.	TRBV12-3/TRBV12-4	TRBJ1-2	few	TGTGCCAGCAGTTCGACGCCGAACTATGGCTACACCTTC	CASSSTPNYGYTF
TRBD2	TRBV20-1	TRBJ2-3	few	TGCAGTGCGGAACGGGAGGGACACCATACGCAGTATTTT	CSAEREGHHTQYF
.	TRBV24-1	TRBJ2-6	.	TGTGCCACCAGTGACCCGGGGTTCTCTGGGGCCAACGTCCTGACTTTC	CATSDPGFSGANVLTF
TRBD2	TRBV20-1	TRBJ2-3	few	TGCAGTGCTAATCTAGCGGGCACAGATACGCAGTATTTT	CSANLAGTDTQYF
TRBD2	TRBV20-1	TRBJ2-5	.	TGCAGTGCTAAACCTCTAGCGGGGGGACAAGAGACCCAGTACTTC	CSAKPLAGGQETQYF
.	TRBV5-1	TRBJ2-7	many	TGCGCCAGCAGCTTGGATGCCCACTCCTACGAGCAGTACTTC	CASSLDAHSYEQYF
.	TRBV7-2	TRBJ2-7	many	TGTGCCAGCAGCTTAGGGACAGCCTACGAGCAGTACTTC	CASSLGTAYEQYF
TRBD2	TRBV6-5	TRBJ2-3	once	TGTGCCAGCAGTTCCCCAGCGGGAAGCACAGATACGCAGTATTTT	CASSSPAGSTDTQYF
.	TRBV9	TRBJ2-5	.	TGTGCCAGCAGCGTAGGAGGGGCCCAAGAGACCCAGTACTTC	CASSVGGAQETQYF
.	TRBV27	TRBJ1-6	.	TGTGCCAGCAGTTTTGGGACACGCGGAAACTTACGGCTCTCACCCCTCCACTTT	CASSFGTRGNLRLSPLHF
TRBD1	TRBV5-6	TRBJ1-4	.	TGTGCCAGCAGCCAGGACAGGGCGTATGAAAAACTGTTTTTT	CASSQDRAYEKLFF
TRBD1	TRBV11-2	TRBJ1-4	.	TGTGCCAGCAGCGTACAGGGGCGGGGGTCAAGTGAAAAACTGTTTTTT	CASSVQGRGSSEKLFF
TRBD2	TRBV7-8	TRBJ2-2	.	TGTGCCAGCAGCCTACCCACCCTAGCGGGAGAGGACACCGGGGAGCTGTTTTTT	CASSLPTLAGEDTGELFF
TRBD2	TRBV6-1	TRBJ2-5	.	TGTGCCAGCAATAAAAACGGACTAGACCAGTGGTACCAAGAGACCCAGTACTTC	CASNKNGLDQWYQETQYF
.	TRBV15	TRBJ2-7	few	TGTGCCACCAGCCCGGAGGGGTACGAGCAGTACTTC	CATSPEGYEQYF
.	TRBV7-8	TRBJ2-3	many	TGTGCCAGCAGTCTCCGACTAGACTCTAGCACAGATACGCAGTATTTT	CASSLRLDSSTDTQYF
TRBD1	TRBV30	TRBJ2-7	.	TGTGCCTGGAGTTTTACCGGGACAGGGGCCGGGGGGCAGTACTTC	CAWSFTGTGAGGQYF
.	TRBV24-1	TRBJ1-1	.	TGTGCCACCAGTGAAGGGGGGCCGGGGGGTCGCGCTGAAGCTTTCTTT	CATSEGGPGGRAEAFF
.	TRBV7-3	TRBJ2-2	.	TGTGCCAGCAGCTTAGGGTTAGCGAATACCGGGGAGCTGTTTTTT	CASSLGLANTGELFF
.	TRBV7-2	TRBJ2-5	.	TGTGCCAGCAGCCTCATAGGAGGGCAAGAGACCCAGTACTTC	CASSLIGGQETQYF
TRBD1	TRBV7-2	TRBJ2-7	.	TGTGCCAGCAGCGTAGGATTGGACAGGGGTATCGACGAGCAGTACTTC	CASSVGLDRGIDEQYF
.	TRBV14	TRBJ1-1	.	TGTGCCAGCAGCCAACGGGACGAAGCTTTCTTT	CASSQRDEAFF
.	TRBV10-3	TRBJ1-2	.	TGTGCCATCAGTGACCCGGGGACCGCTAACTATAGCTACACCTTC	CAISDPGTANYSYTF
TRBD1	TRBV24-1	TRBJ2-1	.	TGTGCCACCAGTGATCCGGACAGGGCCTACAATGAGCAGTTCTTC	CATSDPDRAYNEQFF
.	TRBV21-1	TRBJ1-4	few	TGTGCCAGCAGCAAAGCGATCCAGGGGGCCGGTGAAAAACTGTTTTTT	CASSKAIQGAGEKLFF
TRBD2	TRBV4-1	TRBJ2-1	.	TGCGCCAGCAGCCACATCCTAGCGGGGCTCTACGAGCGGTTCTTC	CASSHILAGLYERFF
.	TRBV28	TRBJ1-1	.	TGTGCCAGCACCCCCTGGGGGACGGGGAACACTGAAGCTTTCTTT	CASTPWGTGNTEAFF
TRBD2	TRBV24-1	TRBJ2-7	.	TGTGCCACCAGTGATTCTTCTTTGACTAGCGGGAAGGCCGAGCAGTACTTC	CATSDSSLTSGKAEQYF
.	TRBV11-2	TRBJ2-7	few	TGTGCCAGCAGCTTAGTTCCTGAAACCGAGCAGTACTTC	CASSLVPETEQYF
TRBD2	TRBV3-1	TRBJ2-1	.	TGTGCCAGCAGCCGGGTGAGCGGGATCCCCGGCGATGAGCAGTTCTTC	CASSRVSGIPGDEQFF
TRBD2	TRBV20-1	TRBJ2-7	.	TGCAGTGCTAGAGATCTAGCGGGAGGGAGCTCCTACGAGCAGTACTTC	CSARDLAGGSSYEQYF
TRBD2	TRBV29-1	TRBJ2-4	.	TGCAGCGTTGAAGTACGACTAGCGGCCCAAAACATTCAGTACTTC	CSVEVRLAAQNIQYF
.	TRBV10-3	TRBJ1-1	.	TGTGCCATCAGTGAGGGGGGGCTCGCCACTGAAGCTTTCTTT	CAISEGGLATEAFF
TRBD2	TRBV7-2	TRBJ2-7	.	TGTGCCAGCAGCTCGGTAGGGGGACTAGCGGCCTACGAGCAGTACTTC	CASSSVGGLAAYEQYF
.	TRBV5-1	TRBJ2-5	few	TGCGCCAGCAGCTTGGTGCCCCGCGGGACCCAGTACTTC	CASSLVPRGTQYF
TRBD1	TRBV7-2	TRBJ2-3	.	TGTGCCAGCACCCAACAGGGGCCCAGCACAGATACGCAGTATTTT	CASTQQGPSTDTQYF
.	TRBV20-1	TRBJ1-2	few	TGCAGTGCTACTGAAGCGGCGGTTAGAGACTATGGCTACACCTTC	CSATEAAVRDYGYTF
.	TRBV7-9	TRBJ2-7	few	TGTGCCAGCAGACCACGGACAGTCTCCTACGAGCAGTACTTC	CASRPRTVSYEQYF
TRBD1	TRBV28	TRBJ2-1	.	TGTGCCAGCAGACAGCTCCCTTGGACAGGCTCCTACAATGAGCAGTTCTTC	CASRQLPWTGSYNEQFF
TRBD1	TRBV25-1	TRBJ2-3	.	TGTGCCAGCAGTGCCCGGGACAGGGGGGGCACAGATACGCAGTATTTT	CASSARDRGGTDTQYF
.	TRBV7-2	TRBJ1-5	.	TGTGCCAGCAGCCCACAGGGTATGCAGAATCAGCCCCAGCATTTT	CASSPQGMQNQPQHF
TRBD2	TRBV4-1	TRBJ2-7	.	TGCGCCAGCAGCCAAGAGAGGGGGACTAGCGGGTTCTCCTACGAGCAGTACTTC	CASSQERGTSGFSYEQYF
.	TRBV6-1	TRBJ2-6	.	TGTGCCAGCAGCGAATGGGCAGGCCGAGTGTCTGCTGGGGCCAACGTCCTGACTTTC	CASSEWAGRVSAGANVLTF
.	TRBV11-2	TRBJ2-5	.	TGTGCCAGCAGGGACTCCGGGACCGGAGGAGAGACCCAGTACTTC	CASRDSGTGGETQYF